This T cell receptor beta chain was documented in a study of T cell changes during pregnancy in multiple sclerosis. Germline V gene lookup returns CDR1 SGHVS and CDR2 FNYEAQ. CDR3 length: 14 amino acids. Trimming removed 5 bases from V and 1 base from J, with 11 bases in between. The protocol was immunoSEQ multiplex PCR, while the TCRdb copy is restricted to in-frame clones and leaves out a portion. The sample yields around 62,000 clones, 75% to 95% seen once. The chain recombines TRBV7-6 with TRBJ1-1; D perhaps matches TRBD1 (6 bases). The sequence was obtained from a female donor with multiple sclerosis, enrolled in a pregnancy study. This material consisted of peripheral blood, taken in the third trimester of pregnancy. CDR3 loop: CASSHDRKNTEAFF. CDR3 coding DNA: TGTGCCAGCAGCCATGACAGGAAGAACACTGAAGCTTTCTTT. Based on the CDR3 plus reference TRBV7-6 and TRBJ1-1, the full variable domain is GAGVSQSPRYKVTKRGQDVALRCDPISGHVSLYWYRQALGQGPEFLTYFNYEAQQDKSGLPNDRFSAERPEGSISTLTIQRTEQRDSAMYRCASSHDRKNTEAFFGQGTRLTVV.